The rows below give T cell receptor beta chains drawn from one sample of a study of control samples from healthy donors and cancer patients. Some clones are missing from TCRdb's copy, which holds only in-frame ones; the method was immunoSEQ multiplex PCR. The sample includes 150,000 to 200,000 clones, 80% to 95% seen only once; the top ten take about 4%. Source material: blood. Receptors were obtained from a woman aged 55-70 years in good health. CDR3s include the opening cysteine and the closing phenylalanine or tryptophan. D genes are given only for firm matches. Expanded clones get a size class; other rows say once, few or many, or leave the size out.

TRBV15,-,TRBJ1-5,-,TGTGCCACCAGCCTTTATTCGGGCAATCAGCCCCAGCATTTT,CATSLYSGNQPQHF
TRBV27,-,TRBJ1-1,-,TGTGCCAGCAGTTTTCAGGGGAGGAACACTGAAGCTTTCTTT,CASSFQGRNTEAFF
TRBV18,-,TRBJ1-5,TRBD1,TGTGCCAGCTCAGAGGACAGGAATCAGCCCCAGCATTTT,CASSEDRNQPQHF
TRBV5-1,-,TRBJ1-3,-,TGCGCCAGCAGTCCCGGACGGAACCCCTCTGGAAACACCATATATTTT,CASSPGRNPSGNTIYF
TRBV19,-,TRBJ2-1,TRBD2,TGTGCCAGTAGTATCCCGAAACTAGCGGGGTATGAGCAGTTCTTC,CASSIPKLAGYEQFF
TRBV11-2,-,TRBJ2-2,TRBD1,TGTGCCAGCAGCTTAGTCCCCAGGGGGTACACCGGGGAGCTGTTTTTT,CASSLVPRGYTGELFF
TRBV6-5,-,TRBJ2-2,-,TGTGCCAGCACTTGGGGGGAAGGGGCGAGTGGGGAGCTGTTTTTT,CASTWGEGASGELFF
TRBV7-3,-,TRBJ2-1,-,TGTGCCAGCAGCGCCGCCAGTAATGGGCAGTTCTTC,CASSAASNGQFF
TRBV19,-,TRBJ1-6,-,TGTGCCAGTTGGGGGGGGAATTCACCCCTCCACTTT,CASWGGNSPLHF
TRBV6-2/TRBV6-3,once,TRBJ1-2,-,TGTGCCAGCAGCCCTAACGGGGCAGGGAACTATGGCTACACCTTC,CASSPNGAGNYGYTF
TRBV5-1,-,TRBJ2-5,TRBD2,TGCGCCAGCACCTATAGCGGGGGGGCCAGGGGAGAGACCCAGTACTTC,CASTYSGGARGETQYF
TRBV6-1,-,TRBJ1-5,-,TGTGCCAGCAGTGAAGCGGTAGGGGTAGCTCAGCCCCAGCATTTT,CASSEAVGVAQPQHF
TRBV2,once,TRBJ2-2,-,TGTGCCAGCAGCCCTTTGGGGGGGGCAAACACCGGGGAGCTGTTTTTT,CASSPLGGANTGELFF
TRBV5-1,-,TRBJ2-7,TRBD1,TGCGCCAGCAGCTGGGGAGGGACAGGGGGCAGCGAGCAGTACTTC,CASSWGGTGGSEQYF
TRBV6-5,-,TRBJ1-1,-,TGTGCCAGCAGTCTCTCGGAGAACACTGAAGCTTTCTTT,CASSLSENTEAFF
TRBV5-1,-,TRBJ1-2,-,TGCGCCAGCCGACCCTCTCTGGAAGGTGTTGGCTACACCTTC,CASRPSLEGVGYTF
TRBV6-6,-,TRBJ1-1,-,TGTGCCAGCTCACCTCGACAGAACACTGAAGCTTTCTTT,CASSPRQNTEAFF
TRBV7-8,-,TRBJ2-7,-,TGTGCCAGCAGCCGGACAGATTATAGCTCCTACGAGCAGTACTTC,CASSRTDYSSYEQYF
TRBV27,-,TRBJ1-5,-,TGTGCCAGCAGTTTATATGGTCTTTCCAATCAGCCCCAGCATTTT,CASSLYGLSNQPQHF
TRBV7-9,few,TRBJ2-3,TRBD2,TGTGCCAGCAGCTTAGATCTAGCGGGGAGCACAGATACGCAGTATTTT,CASSLDLAGSTDTQYF
TRBV5-1,-,TRBJ2-1,-,TGCGCCAGCAGCTTGGGACCGGGGGCCTACAATGAGCAGTTCTTC,CASSLGPGAYNEQFF
TRBV15,-,TRBJ1-2,TRBD1,TGTGCCACCAGCAGCGGACAGGGTGATTATGGCTACACCTTC,CATSSGQGDYGYTF
TRBV7-6,few,TRBJ1-4,TRBD1,TGTGCCAGCAGCCTGAATCCCGGGACAGGGGTAAATGAAAAACTGTTTTTT,CASSLNPGTGVNEKLFF
TRBV20-1,-,TRBJ1-2,-,TGCAGTGCGAACAGGAATTATGGCTACACCTTC,CSANRNYGYTF
TRBV19,-,TRBJ1-5,TRBD1,TGTGCCAGTACAGTTGGGACAGGTAACAATCCGCCCCAGCATTTT,CASTVGTGNNPPQHF
TRBV11-3,-,TRBJ2-2,TRBD1,TGTGCCAGCAGCGCGGGACAGGGTCGGTCCGACACCGGGGAGCTGTTTTTT,CASSAGQGRSDTGELFF
TRBV7-2,-,TRBJ2-3,-,TGTGCCAGCAGCTTAGTAGGCGGGCGACCCGATACGCAGTATTTT,CASSLVGGRPDTQYF
TRBV11-2,-,TRBJ2-7,-,TGTGCCAGCAGCTTCCAGGTCGACTACGAGCAGTACTTC,CASSFQVDYEQYF
TRBV4-2,-,TRBJ2-3,TRBD2,TGTGCCAGCAGCCAGGATACTAGCGGGGGGACTACGAGCACAGATACGCAGTATTTT,CASSQDTSGGTTSTDTQYF
TRBV20-1,-,TRBJ1-1,-,TGCAGTGCTAGCGGTGGGGGGGCAGCTTTCTTT,CSASGGGAAFF
TRBV6-2/TRBV6-3,-,TRBJ1-5,-,TGTGCCAGCAGTTACTCGATTCCGGGACGCCAGGAGCCCCAGCATTTT,CASSYSIPGRQEPQHF
TRBV7-3,-,TRBJ1-5,-,TGTGCCAGCAGCTTAGAGGGGGGAATGTCGGGCCAGCCCCAGCATTTT,CASSLEGGMSGQPQHF
TRBV4-3,few,TRBJ2-2,-,TGCGCCAGCAGCACGGGACGGCAGACCGGGGAGCTGTTTTTT,CASSTGRQTGELFF
TRBV18,-,TRBJ1-1,-,TGTGCCAGCTCACCATCGGTTCTGGGACTGGGGATTAACACTGAAGCTTTCTTT,CASSPSVLGLGINTEAFF
TRBV30,once,TRBJ1-6,TRBD1,TGTGCCTGGAGTCCGATGACAGGGGGCACGGATAATTCACCCCTCCACTTT,CAWSPMTGGTDNSPLHF
TRBV2,-,TRBJ1-1,-,TGTGCCAGCAGTGTAACACAGGGCACTGAAGCTTTCTTT,CASSVTQGTEAFF
TRBV6-5,once,TRBJ1-2,-,TGTGCCAGCAGTTACAGAGGGTGGGGGGCGCCCCGTGGCTACACCTTC,CASSYRGWGAPRGYTF
TRBV9,-,TRBJ1-1,-,TGTGCCAGCAGCGTAGTTGGCAAGAACACTGAAGCTTTCTTT,CASSVVGKNTEAFF
TRBV18,-,TRBJ1-4,TRBD1,TGTGCCAGCTCACCAACTGACGGACAGGGAAATAATGAAAAACTGTTTTTT,CASSPTDGQGNNEKLFF
TRBV5-6,-,TRBJ1-2,TRBD1,TGTGCCAGCAGCTTTCAACCTACAGGGGGCGCCTATGGCTACACCTTC,CASSFQPTGGAYGYTF
TRBV6-2/TRBV6-3,-,TRBJ2-7,-,TGTGCCAGCAGTTATTGGTACGAGCAGTACTTC,CASSYWYEQYF
TRBV14,once,TRBJ2-3,TRBD1,TGTGCCAGCAGCCGAAACAGGGGAAACACAGATACGCAGTATTTT,CASSRNRGNTDTQYF
TRBV12-5,-,TRBJ1-1,-,TGTGCTAGTGTTCAACAGCTCCCCTACACTGAAGCTTTCTTT,CASVQQLPYTEAFF
TRBV6-1,-,TRBJ2-4,-,TGTGCCAGCAGTGATTGGAATAAGCTCGCCAAAAACATTCAGTACTTC,CASSDWNKLAKNIQYF
TRBV9,-,TRBJ1-4,-,TGTGCCAGCAGCGTAGAAGGGAATGAAAAACTGTTTTTT,CASSVEGNEKLFF
TRBV29-1,-,TRBJ1-1,-,TGCAGCGGACTAGCACATGTGGACACTGAAGCTTTCTTT,CSGLAHVDTEAFF
TRBV10-3,-,TRBJ1-6,TRBD1,TGTGCCATCAGTGTTGAGGGGGCTAATTCACCCCTCCACTTT,CAISVEGANSPLHF
TRBV11-3,few,TRBJ2-3,TRBD2,TGTGCCAGCAGCTTGAGGAGCGGGGGGGCCGCAGATACGCAGTATTTT,CASSLRSGGAADTQYF
TRBV19,once,TRBJ2-5,TRBD1,TGTGCCAGTAGTATTTATGGGGACAGGGGCCAAGAGACCCAGTACTTC,CASSIYGDRGQETQYF
TRBV12-3/TRBV12-4,-,TRBJ1-2,TRBD1,TGTGCCAGCAACCCTGGGGACAGTAGGATATACACCTTC,CASNPGDSRIYTF
TRBV25-1,-,TRBJ1-2,-,TGTGCCAGCAGTGAATGGACCCGTAAGGGCTACACCTTC,CASSEWTRKGYTF
TRBV25-1,-,TRBJ1-1,TRBD1,TGTGCCAGCGGAGCGGTGGGGACAGGGATGAGAACTGAAGCTTTCTTT,CASGAVGTGMRTEAFF
TRBV5-1,-,TRBJ2-3,-,TGCGCCAGCAGCTTTATCCCCAACACAGATACGCAGTATTTT,CASSFIPNTDTQYF